This TCR beta chain emerged from a study of cytomegalovirus exposure and HLA in healthy donors. Germline-derived CDR1 and CDR2 are SGHVS and FQNEAQ. The CDR3 runs 17 residues. Germline trimming cut 2 bases from V and 0 bases from J; bases unmatched to any gene: 5. It was with 60 Vbeta and 13 Jbeta primers that the PCR ran. The assay was immunoSEQ multiplex PCR, and TCRdb's table has in-frame clones only and misses some. The sample includes roughly 140,000 clones, about four fifths of them seen just once. This clone was counted a single time. The rearrangement uses TRBV7-8 and TRBJ2-1; TRBD1 agrees at 9 bases. The sequencing sample was made of PBMCs. This TCR came from a middle-aged man in good health and CMV-seropositive. The CDR3 nucleotides are TGTGCCAGCAGCTTAACAGGGGGCGGGAGCTCCTACAATGAGCAGTTCTTC. Residues: CASSLTGGGSSYNEQFF.